The T cell receptor beta chain described here comes from a study of CD8 T cells in ankylosing spondylitis. This clonotype was recorded many times. 5'-RACE, quantitative and with molecular barcodes, yielded the TCR beta libraries. TCRdb processed the 5' RACE reads anew with MiXCR; each CDR3 protein has one entry. The table includes 100,000 to 150,000 distinct CDR3 sequences, about an eighth detected once. The CDR3 has 13 residues. Germline V lookup: CDR1 SNHLY, CDR2 FYNNEI. V was trimmed by 10 bases and J by 7 bases, leaving 19 bases between them. This sequence originates from a female donor with ankylosing spondylitis or in good health (not recorded which). Sequencing used blood, either unsorted or a sorted T cell fraction (not recorded which). This rearrangement joins TRBV2 to TRBJ1-1; TRBD1 is a possible D gene (5 bases). In nucleotides, the CDR3 is TGTGCCACTTCAGGGTTGAGAGCCGGTGAAGCTTTCTTT. It specifies CATSGLRAGEAFF.